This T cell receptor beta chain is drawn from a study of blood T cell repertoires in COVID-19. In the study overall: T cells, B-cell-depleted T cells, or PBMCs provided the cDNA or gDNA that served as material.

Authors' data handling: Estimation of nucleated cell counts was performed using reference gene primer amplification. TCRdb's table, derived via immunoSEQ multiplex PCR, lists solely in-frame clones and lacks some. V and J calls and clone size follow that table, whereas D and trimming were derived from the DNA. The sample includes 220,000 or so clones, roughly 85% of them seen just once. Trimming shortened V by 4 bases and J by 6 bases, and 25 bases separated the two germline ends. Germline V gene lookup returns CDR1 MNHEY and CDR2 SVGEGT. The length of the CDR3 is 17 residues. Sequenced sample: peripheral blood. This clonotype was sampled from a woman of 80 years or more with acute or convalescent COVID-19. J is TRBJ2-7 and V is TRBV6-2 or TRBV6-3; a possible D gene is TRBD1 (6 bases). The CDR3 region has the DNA TGTGCCAGCAGTTCACGACGTTCCAGATCAGGGGTCCGCGAGCAGTACTTC. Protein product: CASSSRRSRSGVREQYF.